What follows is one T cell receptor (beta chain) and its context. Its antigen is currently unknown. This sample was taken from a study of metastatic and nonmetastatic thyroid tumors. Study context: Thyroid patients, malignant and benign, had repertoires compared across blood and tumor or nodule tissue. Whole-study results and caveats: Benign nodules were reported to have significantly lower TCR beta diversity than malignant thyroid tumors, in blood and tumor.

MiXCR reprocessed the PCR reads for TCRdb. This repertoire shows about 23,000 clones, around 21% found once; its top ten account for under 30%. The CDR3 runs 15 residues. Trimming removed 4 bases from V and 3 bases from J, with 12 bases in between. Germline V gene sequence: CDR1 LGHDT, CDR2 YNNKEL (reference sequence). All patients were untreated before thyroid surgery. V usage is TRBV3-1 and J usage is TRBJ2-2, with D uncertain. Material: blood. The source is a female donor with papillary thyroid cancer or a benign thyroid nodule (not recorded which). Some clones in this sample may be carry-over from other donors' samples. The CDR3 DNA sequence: TGTGCCAGCAGCCGGGATAGGACCCACACCGGGGAGCTGTTTTTT. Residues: CASSRDRTHTGELFF.